Each of the 2 T cell receptor beta chains below was sequenced from the same sample in a study of long-term antiretroviral therapy in people with HIV. The authors ran the immunoSEQ assay, v3.0, at survey level. TCRdb keeps only in-frame clones here, not all; method: immunoSEQ multiplex PCR. The data hold 30,000 to 50,000 clones, with more than 70% observed a single time. This sample comprised unsorted PBMCs, obtained 3.1 years after starting antiretroviral therapy. All receptors come from a woman aged 45-60 years with HIV.

The chain joins TRBV5-6 to TRBJ1-4, with D possibly being TRBD1 (6 bases). Germline assignment: CDR1 SGHDT and CDR2 YYEEEE. Trimming stripped 2 bases from V and 5 bases from J, with 13 bases between. CDR3 length: 15 residues. CDR3 in amino acids: CASSLRQVLNEKLFF. The CDR3 coding sequence is TGTGCCAGCAGCTTACGACAGGTTTTGAATGAAAAACTGTTTTTT.

This clone was recorded once. V usage is TRBV9 and J usage is TRBJ1-3; TRBD1 aligns across 8 bases. Germline lookup yields CDR1 SGDLS and CDR2 YYNGEE. Trimming took 0 bases from V and 3 from J; bases not matched to a gene: 11. The CDR3 totals 18 residues. The CDR3 DNA sequence: TGTGCCAGCAGCGTAGCTGAGGCAGGGGGCTCCCGTGGAAACACCATATATTTT. Its protein is CASSVAEAGGSRGNTIYF.